This T cell receptor beta chain was captured in a study of CD8 T cells in Susac syndrome. Reverse transcription of 0.5 to 1 ug RNA was performed with random hexamers. TCRdb independently ran MiXCR on the immunoSEQ multiplex PCR reads; one entry per CDR3 protein. The data hold about 200,000 distinct CDR3 sequences, with 90% to 95% observed a single time. J gave up 3 bases and V 5 bases, and 3 bases lay outside the gene matches. This CDR3 is built from 13 residues. Germline lookup yields CDR1 SGDLS and CDR2 YYNGEE. This sequence was found in a human donor in good health. Sequenced input: CD4+ T cells from PBMCs. This chain links TRBV9 with TRBJ1-1; 8 bases line up with TRBD1. The CDR3 DNA is TGTGCCAGCAGGACAGGGGTAGACACTGAAGCTTTCTTT. It codes for CASRTGVDTEAFF.